In its sample, the clone carrying this T cell receptor (beta chain) was seen many times. This sample stems from a study of T cells after yellow fever vaccination. Findings and caveats of the study: Peaking on day 5 versus 15, the secondary response was faster but weaker.

From the 5' RACE reads, TCRdb called clonotypes with MiXCR, one entry per CDR3 protein. The sample lists over 85,000 distinct CDR3 sequences, almost 9% occurring once. This receptor was taken from a man younger than 30 who received the YFV17D yellow fever vaccine. This specimen consisted of CD8+ T cells not binding an NS4B(214-222) dextramer, sorted from PBMCs, obtained roughly 15 days after the first yellow fever vaccination.

Here the CDR3 reads CASSSGGPSTDTQYF. In DNA, the CDR3 is TGTGCCAGCAGTAGCGGGGGGCCTAGCACAGATACGCAGTATTTT. The chain carries TRBV6-2 or TRBV6-3 and TRBJ2-3, with 9 bases that match TRBD2. V shed 5 bases and J 0 bases; nucleotides not matched to a gene: 3. This CDR3 has 15 amino acids. Looked up from germline, CDR1 is MNHEY and CDR2 is SVGEGT.